This passage covers 19 T cell receptor beta chains from one sample sequenced in a study of STAT5B mutations in CD4+ large granular lymphocyte leukemia. Only in-frame clones appear in the TCRdb table, and some are missing; sequencing was by immunoSEQ multiplex PCR. The sample lists about 45,000 clones, 80% to 90% seen once, with roughly 2.5% in the top ten. Source material: CD4+ T cells from blood buffy coats. The receptors were sampled from a human donor in good health.

The V call is TRBV10-3, the J call TRBJ2-7; D is unclear. The CDR3 runs 15 residues. Trimming took 0 bases from V and 2 from J, leaving 11 bases between them. CDR1 ENHRY and CDR2 SYGVKD come from the germline V gene. CDR3 coding DNA: TGTGCCATCAGTGAGTCGGTTAGCTTACCCTACGAGCAGTACTTC. It codes for CAISESVSLPYEQYF.

This clone has just one count. The rearrangement links TRBV28 to TRBJ1-5, with 10 bases lining up with TRBD1. V was clipped by 4 bases and J by 7 bases; unmatched bases: 4. Germline-derived CDR1 and CDR2 are MDHEN and SYDVKM. The CDR3 loop spans 14 amino acids. The CDR3 reads CASSWDRGGQPQHF. The CDR3 DNA reads as TGTGCCAGCAGTTGGGACAGGGGTGGGCAGCCCCAGCATTTT.

The genes are TRBV11-2 and TRBJ2-7; tentatively, D is TRBD2 (7 bases). The CDR3 contains 15 residues. The germline V gene encodes CDR1 SGHAT and CDR2 FQNNGV. Trimming removed 5 bases from V and 2 bases from J, with 16 bases in between. The CDR3 spells CASSGAPGGPYEQYF. DNA of the CDR3: TGTGCCAGCAGCGGGGCTCCCGGGGGGCCCTACGAGCAGTACTTC.

The V call is TRBV7-2, the J call TRBJ2-3, with D possibly matching TRBD2 (6 bases). The V gene lost 1 base and the J gene lost 0 bases, with 11 bases spanning the gap. The germline CDR1 and CDR2 sequences are SGHTA and FQGNSA. This CDR3 has 16 residues. CDR3 DNA sequence: TGTGCCAGCAGCTTAGGGGCGGGACCTAGCACAGATACGCAGTATTTT. Its translation: CASSLGAGPSTDTQYF.

The chain couples TRBV9 to TRBJ1-4, with 8 bases matching TRBD1. This CDR3 contains 14 residues. The J segment lost 7 bases and the V segment lost 4 bases, leaving 6 bases of the junction unmatched. The V gene's germline CDR1 is SGDLS and CDR2 YYNGEE. CDR3 nucleotide sequence: TGTGCCAGCAGCTTAGGACAGGGCTCTGAAAAACTGTTTTTT. Translated, it gives CASSLGQGSEKLFF.

This chain connects TRBV6-1 to TRBJ2-2; the D is unclear. CDR1 is MNHNS, CDR2 SASEGT, per germline. This CDR3 spans 17 amino acids. V was trimmed by 3 bases and J by 1 base, leaving 15 bases between them. CDR3 region: CASSETSVLQNTGELFF. DNA of the CDR3: TGTGCCAGCAGTGAGACGAGTGTGCTACAGAACACCGGGGAGCTGTTTTTT.

V usage is TRBV7-9 and J usage is TRBJ2-7, with a weak D call TRBD1 (5 bases). Deletions cut 7 bases from V and 4 bases from J, with 20 bases between. Per germline, CDR1 SEHNR and CDR2 FQNEAQ (reference sequence). The CDR3 is made up of 15 amino acids. The CDR3 loop reads CASKSGAGREYEQYF. CDR3 in DNA: TGTGCCAGCAAAAGTGGGGCCGGCAGGGAATACGAGCAGTACTTC.

The chain links TRBV19 to TRBJ1-5; 7 bases are a match to TRBD1. Germline-derived CDR1 and CDR2 are LNHDA and SQIVND (reference sequence). CDR3 length: 14 residues. The junction had 7 bases not matched to a gene; V was cut back by 9 bases and J by 2 bases. CDR3: CASSQGVGNQPQHF. In DNA form, the CDR3 reads TGTGCCAGCTCCCAGGGGGTCGGCAATCAGCCCCAGCATTTT.

V usage is TRBV27 and J usage is TRBJ2-3; unclear D gene. V gave up 6 bases and J gave up 8 bases, with 21 bases separating them. Germline V gene lookup returns CDR1 MNHEY and CDR2 SMNVEV (reference sequence). This CDR3 contains 15 residues. Written as DNA, the CDR3 is TGTGCCAGCAGCGAGGACCTCCCACCCGGCGTTACGCAGTATTTT. Protein: CASSEDLPPGVTQYF.

This clone appeared a few times. Other DNA variants within this sample encode the same CDR3. Written as DNA, the CDR3 is TGCGCCAGCAGCCAAGGACAGGGGAATCAGCCCCAGCATTTT. It codes for CASSQGQGNQPQHF. V gene TRBV4-1 combines with J gene TRBJ1-5, with 8 positions matching TRBD1. With V trimmed by 1 base and J by 4 bases, 0 bases remained unmatched. The CDR3 sequence is 14 residues long. Germline V gene lookup returns CDR1 MGHRA and CDR2 YSYEKL.

The chain uses TRBV29-1 and TRBJ2-2; TRBD1 agrees at 7 bases. The CDR3 extends over 16 amino acids. Germline CDR1 is SQVTM and CDR2 is ANQGSEA. The ends lost 4 bases at V and 5 bases at J; junction bases unmatched: 13. CDR3 nucleotides: TGCAGCGTTGGTGGCCAAAGGGGGCTCTTGACCGGGGAGCTGTTTTTT. The encoded protein is CSVGGQRGLLTGELFF.

The chain is built from TRBV11-2 and TRBJ2-5; D is possibly TRBD1 (5 bases). The end of the DNA aligns better with TRBJ2-7, so the J call may be wrong. Germline-derived CDR1 and CDR2 are SGHAT and FQNNGV. This CDR3 has 14 amino acids. The CDR3: CASSSQGLNYEQYF. The CDR3 region has the DNA TGTGCCAGCAGCTCCCAGGGCCTCAACTACGAGCAGTACTTC.

V gene TRBV7-2 combines with J gene TRBJ1-5, with no clear D. Trimming cost V 5 bases and J 0 bases, with 11 bases left between them. The CDR3 covers 15 residues. Germline values: CDR1 SGHTA, CDR2 FQGNSA. This CDR3 is CASSPEATSNQPQHF. CDR3 coding DNA: TGTGCCAGCAGCCCGGAGGCCACTAGCAATCAGCCCCAGCATTTT.

The V and J genes are TRBV7-9 and TRBJ2-1, with 13 bases matching TRBD2. The germline V gene encodes CDR1 SEHNR and CDR2 FQNEAQ (reference sequence). This CDR3 is 15 amino acids long. The junction had 5 bases not matched to a gene; V was cut back by 4 bases and J by 8 bases. The CDR3 reads CASSSGGLAGDEQFF. CDR3 nucleotides: TGTGCCAGCAGCTCGGGCGGACTAGCGGGAGATGAGCAGTTCTTC.

The V gene is TRBV7-2, the J gene TRBJ2-3; D gene ambiguous. V lost 0 bases, J lost 2 bases, and 3 bases lay in between. Germline-derived CDR1 and CDR2 are SGHTA and FQGNSA. The CDR3 has 13 amino acids. In nucleotides, the CDR3 is TGTGCCAGCAGCTTAGCTTACACAGATACGCAGTATTTT. This translates into CASSLAYTDTQYF.

V is TRBV18 and J is TRBJ1-1, with TRBD1 identical over 7 bases. The germline gives CDR1 KGHSH, CDR2 LQKENI. The CDR3 spans 16 residues. The V gene end was trimmed by 3 bases and the J gene end by 1 base; junction bases not matched to a gene: 8. The CDR3 here is CASSPNPTGTNTEAFF. The CDR3, as DNA: TGTGCCAGCTCACCCAATCCGACAGGGACGAACACTGAAGCTTTCTTT.

This clone was seen only a few times. The CDR3 sequence is CASSKTGDGYTF. DNA for the CDR3: TGCGCCAGCAGCAAGACAGGAGATGGCTACACCTTC. The chain joins TRBV5-1 to TRBJ1-2, with D perhaps TRBD1 (6 bases). The germline gives CDR1 SGHRS, CDR2 YFSETQ. V dropped 4 bases and J dropped 6 bases, with 10 bases sitting between them. The CDR3 is 12 amino acids.

Only one count was recorded for this clone. This chain joins TRBV5-1 and TRBJ2-3; 8 bases are a match to TRBD2. Germline CDR1 SGHRS, CDR2 YFSETQ. With V trimmed by 3 bases and J by 1 base, 10 bases remained unmatched. This CDR3 contains 17 residues. The DNA for the CDR3 is TGCGCCAGCAGCTCGGCGAAGGATAGCGGGGGCACAGATACGCAGTATTTT. Amino acid sequence: CASSSAKDSGGTDTQYF.

CDR3 region: CAWNPIGTGELFF. For the CDR3, the DNA is TGTGCCTGGAACCCCATTGGGACCGGGGAGCTGTTTTTT. J is TRBJ2-2 and V is TRBV30, with D unresolved. V lost 4 bases and J 5 bases, leaving 11 bases between the germline ends. The CDR3 length is 13 residues. CDR1 and CDR2 from the germline V gene are GTSNPN and SVGIG (reference sequence).